The clone carrying this T cell receptor beta chain turned up a few times. The antigen is unknown. This CDR3 is built from 12 residues. In germline, CDR1 is DFQATT, CDR2 SNEGSKA (reference sequence). Trimming pared 3 bases from V and 5 bases from J, leaving 11 bases between. This entry comes from a study of T-cell reconstitution after alpha-beta-depleted transplantation in children. Study-level results: Several patients had high TCRbeta diversity at day 60; it came from surviving recipient T cells and thymic progenitors.

The library targeted TCRbeta and was prepared with unique molecular identifiers. Using its own MiXCR run on the PCR reads, TCRdb lists one record per CDR3 protein. This table holds about 90,000 distinct CDR3 sequences, 15% to 18% found once. Sample: PBMCs, mostly from graft donor cells, taken 180 days after TCRalphabeta/CD19-depleted stem cell transplant. The receptor comes from a male patient aged 2 to 10 who had a stem cell transplant for acute lymphoblastic leukemia, so the T cells may come from the graft donor. The chain carries TRBV20-1 and TRBJ2-7; D gene ambiguous. CDR3 region: CSARGQIDEQYF. DNA for the CDR3: TGCAGTGCTAGGGGCCAAATCGACGAGCAGTACTTC.